Listed below are T cell receptor beta chains from one sample, sequenced in a study of technical replicates of blood from several donors. The protocol was immunoSEQ multiplex PCR, while the TCRdb copy is restricted to in-frame clones and leaves out a portion. This table has about 80,000 clones, 86% appearing once. Sequenced: PBMCs. The origin of the receptors is a human donor in good health. Some clones in this sample may be carry-over from other donors' samples. Each CDR3 is given with its conserved first and last residue. Each record gives: clone size, V gene, D gene, J gene, CDR3 DNA, CDR3 protein. D genes are given only for firm matches. Rows may omit the clone size; those that give it use once, few, many or a size class.

>NA|TRBV13|TRBD2|TRBJ2-5
TGTGCCAGCAGCTTAGTGGGACTAGCGGGATTGGGTGAGACCCAGTACTTC
CASSLVGLAGLGETQYF
>NA|TRBV18|NA|TRBJ2-3
TGTGCCAGCTCACCACAATACACCAGCACAGATACGCAGTATTTT
CASSPQYTSTDTQYF
>medium-sized|TRBV10-3|TRBD1|TRBJ2-7
TGTGCCATCAGTAGGACAGGGTACCACGAGCAGTACTTC
CAISRTGYHEQYF
>NA|TRBV4-3|TRBD1|TRBJ2-3
TGCGCCAGCAGCCAAGACCAACCCGGGGACAGGGTCACAGATACGCAGTATTTT
CASSQDQPGDRVTDTQYF
>once|TRBV27|TRBD1|TRBJ1-5
TGTGCCAGCGGAGTAGGGGGCCGACAGCCCCAGCATTTT
CASGVGGRQPQHF
>NA|TRBV9|TRBD1|TRBJ2-2
TGTGCCAGCAGCCCACAGAGGACAGGGGCCATCGCGAACACCGGGGAGCTGTTTTTT
CASSPQRTGAIANTGELFF
>few|TRBV25-1|TRBD1|TRBJ1-1
TGTGCCAGCAGTGCGCGACAGGGAATGGCTTTCTTT
CASSARQGMAFF
>few|TRBV4-2|TRBD2|TRBJ2-1
TGTGCCAGCAGCCAAATAAAGACTAGCGGGGATCAGATCAATGAGCAGTTCTTC
CASSQIKTSGDQINEQFF
>NA|TRBV9|TRBD1|TRBJ1-1
TGTGCCAGCAGCCCTAGGACAGGGCCGAACACTGAAGCTTTCTTT
CASSPRTGPNTEAFF
>NA|TRBV2|NA|TRBJ2-1
TGTGCCAGCAGTGTAGGGGACTCCCCCAGCAATGAGCAGTTCTTC
CASSVGDSPSNEQFF
>NA|TRBV19|NA|TRBJ2-6
TGTGCCAGTAGGGGGCTTGGGGCCAACGTCCTGACTTTC
CASRGLGANVLTF
>NA|TRBV2|NA|TRBJ2-6
TGTGCCAGCAGTGAAAGGGGTGGCAGGCGGGCCAACGTCCTGACTTTC
CASSERGGRRANVLTF
>NA|TRBV7-9|TRBD1|TRBJ2-1
TGTGCCAGCAGCTCCGACAGGGGCCGGGACAATGAGCAGTTCTTC
CASSSDRGRDNEQFF
>NA|TRBV7-9|NA|TRBJ1-1
TGTGCCAGCAGATATAGGGGGGGAGGGGGCACTGAAGCTTTCTTT
CASRYRGGGGTEAFF
>few|TRBV6-4|TRBD1|TRBJ1-1
TGTGCCAGCAGTGCCGGGACAGTCACTGAAGCTTTCTTT
CASSAGTVTEAFF
>NA|TRBV4-3|NA|TRBJ2-7
TGCGCCAGCAGCCATAGACACGACTACGAGCAGTACTTC
CASSHRHDYEQYF
>once|TRBV7-2|NA|TRBJ1-6
TGTGCCAGCAGCCCCCTCCCGGGGAGACATTCACCCCTCCACTTT
CASSPLPGRHSPLHF
>NA|TRBV9|NA|TRBJ2-1
TGTGCCAGCAGCGTCAGGGGAAGCTCCTACAATGAGCAGTTCTTC
CASSVRGSSYNEQFF
>NA|TRBV19|NA|TRBJ1-2
TGTGCCAGTAGTAGGGACATTAACTATGGCTACACCTTC
CASSRDINYGYTF
>NA|TRBV7-9|TRBD1|TRBJ1-1
TGTGCCAGCAGCCCAGAAGATTATTACAGGGGAGCTTTCTTT
CASSPEDYYRGAFF
>NA|TRBV5-1|TRBD1|TRBJ2-6
TGCGCCAGCAGCTTCGGACAGGGGGCTGGGGCCAACGTCCTGACTTTC
CASSFGQGAGANVLTF
>NA|TRBV4-2|TRBD1|TRBJ1-2
TGTGCCAGCAGCCAAGATCCCCGACAGGGAAGAGTGGGCTACACCTTC
CASSQDPRQGRVGYTF
>NA|TRBV13|NA|TRBJ2-1
TGTGCCAGCAGCCCCGCTGAGAAGCGGAATCACAATGAGCAGTTCTTC
CASSPAEKRNHNEQFF
>NA|TRBV19|TRBD2|TRBJ2-5
TGTGCCAGTAGTATGGTCGGCCTAGCGGGAGTAGAGACCCAGTACTTC
CASSMVGLAGVETQYF
>NA|TRBV5-1|NA|TRBJ1-1
TGCGCCAGCAGCTTTCAGGGGCAGGGTGAAGCTTTCTTT
CASSFQGQGEAFF
>NA|TRBV7-2|NA|TRBJ1-1
TGTGCCAGCAGCTTAGGGGCGCGGGGGGCTTTCTTT
CASSLGARGAFF
>NA|TRBV2|NA|TRBJ1-2
TGTGCCAGCAGTGAAGCGCTTCGGGGTTGGAGTGGCTACACCTTC
CASSEALRGWSGYTF
>NA|TRBV4-3|NA|TRBJ1-2
TGCGCCAGCAGCCAAGATAATAAAGGGAGCTATGGCTACACCTTC
CASSQDNKGSYGYTF
>NA|TRBV10-3|NA|TRBJ1-3
TGTGCCATCAGTGACCCTGTAGCGTCTACAGGGACTGGAAACACCATATATTTT
CAISDPVASTGTGNTIYF
>NA|TRBV25-1|TRBD1|TRBJ2-5
TGTGCCAGCAGTGAATGGGGGACAGGGGGGCAAGAGACCCAGTACTTC
CASSEWGTGGQETQYF
>NA|TRBV28|TRBD2|TRBJ2-1
TGTGCCAGCAGTGCCGGGACTAGCGGGAGCAATGAGCAGTTCTTC
CASSAGTSGSNEQFF
>NA|TRBV18|NA|TRBJ1-3
TGTGCCAGCTCACCGCAGTCCTCTGGAAACACCATATATTTT
CASSPQSSGNTIYF
>NA|TRBV6-1|TRBD1|TRBJ1-5
TGTGCCAGCAGTGAACTAGGACAGGGGCTTCAGCCCCAGCATTTT
CASSELGQGLQPQHF
>NA|TRBV6-5|TRBD1|TRBJ1-1
TGTGCCAGCAGTGCCGGGACAGCCCCTACTGAAGCTTTCTTT
CASSAGTAPTEAFF
>few|TRBV5-1|NA|TRBJ1-3
TGCGCCAGCAGCTCGACCCTTGGGGGGTCTGGAAACACCATATATTTT
CASSSTLGGSGNTIYF
>NA|TRBV11-3|NA|TRBJ2-6
TGTGCCAGCAGCTCCCGGAGCTCTGGGGCCAACGTCCTGACTTTC
CASSSRSSGANVLTF
>NA|TRBV19|TRBD2|TRBJ2-5
TGTGCCAGTAGCAAGGTGGCGGGAGGCCCAGAGACCCAGTACTTC
CASSKVAGGPETQYF
>NA|TRBV6-1|NA|TRBJ2-7
TGTGCCAGCGGGTCTGGCGGCTACGAGCAGTACTTC
CASGSGGYEQYF
>NA|TRBV7-9|NA|TRBJ2-3
TGTGCCAGCAGACTTGTAGGGGGGGGGACAGATACGCAGTATTTT
CASRLVGGGTDTQYF
>NA|TRBV2|TRBD2|TRBJ2-1
TGTGCCAGCACCGAGCGGGGTCATGAGCAGTTCTTC
CASTERGHEQFF
>NA|TRBV5-6|TRBD2|TRBJ2-2
TGTGCCAGCAGCAAGCGGGAGAGCACCGGGGAGCTGTTTTTT
CASSKRESTGELFF
>NA|TRBV12-2|NA|TRBJ2-5
TGTGCAAGTCGCTTAGCTCATCGGGACAGACAAGAGACCCAGTACTTC
CASRLAHRDRQETQYF
>NA|TRBV11-3|NA|TRBJ2-3
TGTGCCAGCAGTCGAGGGGGAAACACAGATACGCAGTATTTT
CASSRGGNTDTQYF
>once|TRBV4-3|TRBD1|TRBJ1-2
TGCGCCAGCAGCCAAGGCCGACAGGGGACCTATGGCTACACCTTC
CASSQGRQGTYGYTF
>NA|TRBV9|TRBD2|TRBJ2-3
TGTGCCAGCAGCCCCCGGACTAGCGAGACAGATACGCAGTATTTT
CASSPRTSETDTQYF
>NA|TRBV18|NA|TRBJ1-4
TGTGCCAGCTCACCAGGGCCCCCCGGAGAAAAACTGTTTTTT
CASSPGPPGEKLFF
>once|TRBV7-3|TRBD2|TRBJ2-1
TGTGCCAGCAGCCCAGTAGCGGGAGCCAATGAGCAGTTCTTC
CASSPVAGANEQFF
>NA|TRBV6-1|NA|TRBJ2-6
TGTGCCAGCAGTGAAAGACCAGGCACTGGGGCCAACGTCCTGACTTTC
CASSERPGTGANVLTF
>NA|TRBV2|NA|TRBJ2-3
TGTGCCAGCAGTGAGCGCGGCTACTTCGCAGATACGCAGTATTTT
CASSERGYFADTQYF
>few|TRBV10-3|TRBD1|TRBJ1-2
TGTGCCATCAGTGACTCGGACAGGGGGGCTTCTAGCTATGGCTACACCTTC
CAISDSDRGASSYGYTF
>NA|TRBV4-1|TRBD1|TRBJ2-7
TGCGCCAGCAGCCTTGACAGGGGGGACTCCTACGAGCAGTACTTC
CASSLDRGDSYEQYF
>NA|TRBV27|NA|TRBJ2-4
TGTGCCAGCAGTTTTTCATTAGCCAAAAACATTCAGTACTTC
CASSFSLAKNIQYF